This T cell receptor beta chain was identified during a study of regulatory T cells in long-lasting Graves disease. Study in general: For under 3 months, newly diagnosed Graves' patients had been taking antithyroid drugs.

Germline V gene sequence: CDR1 LGHDT, CDR2 YNNKEL (reference sequence). The CDR3 is 14 residues long. Trimming took off 3 bases at V and 0 bases at J, with 9 bases between the two ends. Building of the TCR beta libraries involved iRepertoire HTBI primers and Arm-PCR of CDR3 regions. TCRdb processed the multiplex PCR reads anew with MiXCR; each CDR3 protein has one entry. Here the sample spans 400,000 to 500,000 distinct CDR3 sequences, around 13% being singletons. Time point noted: newly diagnosed GD, antithyroid drugs for less than 3 months. From PBMCs, RNA was extracted and then used to make the TCR library. The collection involved drawing roughly 9.1 milliliters of peripheral blood into EDTA tubes. These sequences were also reported in another study, on T cells in Graves' hyperthyroidism and ophthalmopathy.

V and J are TRBV3-1 and TRBJ2-7; D perhaps matches TRBD1 (5 bases). Sequences were derived from peripheral blood mononuclear cells (PBMCs), sampled at new diagnosis, from a patient treated with antithyroid drugs. This clonotype originated in a woman aged 50 to 60 with Graves disease. The CDR3 DNA reads as TGTGCCAGCAGCCAGCTGGACAACTCCTACGAGCAGTACTTC. Translation: CASSQLDNSYEQYF.